These T cell receptor beta chains were read from a single sample in a study of response to subunit inactivated influenza vaccine. TCRdb re-derived calls from the RT-PCR reads in MiXCR, one entry per CDR3 protein. The table includes 500,000 to 600,000 distinct CDR3 sequences, 15% to 20% detected once. This sample comprised CD4+ T cells sorted from PBMCs, obtained less than 25 months after vaccination. These receptors were obtained from a man between 50 and 70 years old who received an inactivated influenza vaccine. The CDR3 runs from the conserved cysteine through the conserved F or W. D genes are given only for firm matches. Rows may omit the clone size; those that give it use once, few, many or a size class.

clone size,J gene,D gene,V gene,CDR3 protein,CDR3 DNA
many,TRBJ2-5,TRBD1,TRBV29-1,CSVETGTAGETQYF,TGCAGCGTTGAAACCGGGACAGCAGGAGAGACCCAGTACTTC
.,TRBJ2-7,TRBD1,TRBV4-3,CASSRDRGLSYEQYF,TGCGCCAGCAGCCGGGACAGGGGGCTCTCCTACGAGCAGTACTTC
.,TRBJ1-4,.,TRBV30,CAWRTEAREKLFF,TGTGCCTGGAGGACAGAAGCCCGAGAAAAACTGTTTTTT
.,TRBJ2-1,TRBD2,TRBV7-9,CASSFRPGTSASNEQFF,TGTGCCAGCAGCTTTCGCCCCGGGACTAGCGCCAGTAATGAGCAGTTCTTC
.,TRBJ2-7,TRBD2,TRBV4-2,CASSQRTSGRALYEQYF,TGTGCCAGCAGCCAACGGACTAGCGGGAGGGCCTTGTACGAGCAGTACTTC
few,TRBJ1-1,.,TRBV11-2,CASSLSTEFEAFF,TGTGCCAGCAGCTTATCGACAGAATTTGAAGCTTTCTTT
.,TRBJ2-1,TRBD2,TRBV12-3/TRBV12-4,CASTWTSGRTYNEQFF,TGTGCCAGCACCTGGACTAGTGGGCGAACCTACAATGAGCAGTTCTTC
few,TRBJ2-1,.,TRBV5-1,CASSLIAGDNEQFF,TGCGCCAGCAGCTTGATCGCAGGGGATAATGAGCAGTTCTTC
.,TRBJ2-1,.,TRBV28,CASSLSGIGNEQFF,TGTGCCAGCAGTTTATCAGGGATTGGCAATGAGCAGTTCTTC
few,TRBJ1-2,.,TRBV12-3/TRBV12-4,CASTTGRRYTF,TGTGCCAGCACCACCGGAAGGCGCTACACCTTC
.,TRBJ2-2,.,TRBV2,CASTGRPGGTGELFF,TGTGCCAGCACCGGGCGCCCGGGCGGAACCGGGGAGCTGTTTTTT
.,TRBJ1-4,.,TRBV28,CATSGEEKLFF,TGTGCCACCTCAGGGGAGGAAAAACTGTTTTTT
few,TRBJ2-1,TRBD1,TRBV3-1,CASSPRDRGYNEQFF,TGTGCCAGCAGCCCCCGGGACAGGGGGTACAATGAGCAGTTCTTC
.,TRBJ2-4,TRBD1,TRBV7-9,CASSFTQTGGLNIQYF,TGTGCCAGCAGCTTCACTCAGACAGGGGGCTTGAACATTCAGTACTTC
few,TRBJ2-3,TRBD2,TRBV7-2,CASSFIAGAGDTQYF,TGTGCCAGCAGTTTCATAGCGGGAGCGGGAGATACGCAGTATTTT
.,TRBJ2-1,TRBD1,TRBV4-3,CASSRDRGLYNEQFF,TGCGCCAGCAGCAGGGACAGGGGGCTCTACAATGAGCAGTTCTTC
.,TRBJ2-5,.,TRBV7-2,CASSAGGRLQGTQYF,TGTGCCAGCAGCGCCGGTGGACGCCTGCAAGGGACCCAGTACTTC
.,TRBJ2-1,TRBD1,TRBV5-6,CASSPTPGQAYNEQFF,TGTGCCAGCAGCCCAACGCCGGGACAGGCATACAATGAGCAGTTCTTC
.,TRBJ2-1,.,TRBV4-2,CASSQITDWSNYNEQFF,TGTGCCAGCAGCCAGATTACGGACTGGTCAAACTACAATGAGCAGTTCTTC
few,TRBJ2-5,.,TRBV28,CASSLGTVVSETQYF,TGTGCCAGCAGTTTGGGGACGGTAGTTAGTGAGACCCAGTACTTC
few,TRBJ2-5,.,TRBV20-1,CSARGPQYF,TGCAGTGCTAGGGGGCCCCAGTACTTC
many,TRBJ2-1,.,TRBV12-3/TRBV12-4,CASSQDLARPNNEQFF,TGTGCCAGCAGTCAGGATCTAGCCCGGCCAAACAATGAGCAGTTCTTC
.,TRBJ2-1,TRBD2,TRBV4-2,CASSPGTSGSVYNEQFF,TGTGCCAGCAGCCCTGGGACTAGCGGGAGTGTCTACAATGAGCAGTTCTTC
.,TRBJ2-3,.,TRBV27,CASSFLFGLFTDTQYF,TGTGCCAGCAGTTTTCTTTTTGGACTCTTCACAGATACGCAGTATTTT
few,TRBJ2-4,.,TRBV9,CASSVGQGLTNIQYF,TGTGCCAGCAGCGTAGGACAGGGACTAACAAACATTCAGTACTTC
.,TRBJ2-1,.,TRBV7-3,CASSLLPANNEQFF,TGTGCCAGCAGCTTGTTGCCGGCGAACAATGAGCAGTTCTTC
few,TRBJ2-3,.,TRBV20-1,CSARVAAQDPDTQYF,TGCAGTGCTAGAGTCGCGGCTCAGGACCCAGATACGCAGTATTTT
few,TRBJ2-3,.,TRBV29-1,CSVDRASTDTQYF,TGCAGCGTTGACAGGGCGAGCACAGATACGCAGTATTTT
once,TRBJ2-7,.,TRBV13,CASKGALSYEQYF,TGTGCCAGCAAGGGCGCCCTGTCCTACGAGCAGTACTTC
many,TRBJ2-3,.,TRBV12-3/TRBV12-4,CASTLGTSTQYF,TGTGCCAGCACCCTAGGAACAAGCACGCAGTATTTT
few,TRBJ2-5,.,TRBV4-2,CASSQESNRETQYF,TGTGCCAGCAGCCAAGAGAGCAACCGAGAGACCCAGTACTTC
few,TRBJ2-1,TRBD1,TRBV20-1,CSAGDRGEQFF,TGCAGTGCTGGGGACAGGGGTGAGCAGTTCTTC
.,TRBJ2-3,TRBD2,TRBV29-1,CSVEDSGRFRTDTQYF,TGCAGCGTTGAGGATAGCGGGAGGTTTCGCACAGATACGCAGTATTTT
.,TRBJ2-3,.,TRBV6-6,CASKRGSTDTQYF,TGTGCCAGCAAGCGTGGGAGCACAGATACGCAGTATTTT
few,TRBJ2-7,TRBD1,TRBV20-1,CSAEYRDRGYEQYF,TGCAGTGCTGAGTACCGGGACAGGGGATACGAGCAGTACTTC
few,TRBJ2-1,TRBD1,TRBV28,CASSLGQRGNEQFF,TGTGCCAGCAGCCTGGGACAGAGAGGGAATGAGCAGTTCTTC
.,TRBJ1-2,.,TRBV6-2/TRBV6-3,CASTLGRNNYGYTF,TGTGCCAGCACCCTGGGACGGAACAACTATGGCTACACCTTC